These T cell receptor beta chains were read from a single sample in a study of T-cell reconstitution after alpha-beta-depleted transplantation in children. TCRdb reprocessed the PCR reads via MiXCR and lists one record per CDR3 protein. This sample carries more than 500,000 distinct CDR3 sequences, about an eighth of them seen once, and the ten largest clones take around 15%. The sample here was PBMCs, mostly from graft donor cells, taken 180 days after TCRalphabeta/CD19-depleted stem cell transplant. The receptor set was obtained from a female patient between 2 and 15 years old who had a stem cell transplant for aplastic anemia, so the T cells may come from the graft donor. The CDR3 runs from the conserved cysteine through the conserved F or W.

j_gene: TRBJ2-1
v_gene: TRBV10-3
CDR3aa: CAISELYEQFF

j_gene: TRBJ1-2
v_gene: TRBV14
CDR3aa: CASSHIPGQGDYGYTF

j_gene: TRBJ1-1
v_gene: TRBV4-1
CDR3aa: CASSQDGRMNTEAFF

j_gene: TRBJ1-2
v_gene: TRBV7-2
CDR3aa: CASSPDRGQGYTF

j_gene: TRBJ2-1
v_gene: TRBV4-3
CDR3aa: CASSLLGLAGTYNEQFF

j_gene: TRBJ2-5
v_gene: TRBV7-9
CDR3aa: CASSFGSQQETQYF

j_gene: TRBJ2-2
v_gene: TRBV19
CDR3aa: CASSSARASTNTGELFF

j_gene: TRBJ2-1
v_gene: TRBV10-3
CDR3aa: CAISESGLRLAGGKVQFF

j_gene: TRBJ2-7
v_gene: TRBV20-1
CDR3aa: CSARTSYEQYF

j_gene: TRBJ2-2
v_gene: TRBV5-1
CDR3aa: CASSSRALNTGELFF

j_gene: TRBJ2-1
v_gene: TRBV5-1
CDR3aa: CASSRALRGKGVNEQFF

j_gene: TRBJ2-1
v_gene: TRBV24-1
CDR3aa: CATGSRVNEQFF

j_gene: TRBJ1-5
v_gene: TRBV28
CDR3aa: CASSSLGQGALPQHF

j_gene: TRBJ2-2
v_gene: TRBV7-2
CDR3aa: CASSATGTPNTGELFF

j_gene: TRBJ2-1
v_gene: TRBV28
CDR3aa: CASPPSKPYGNEQFF

j_gene: TRBJ2-3
v_gene: TRBV12-5
CDR3aa: CASGLVTGEELAQYF

j_gene: TRBJ1-1
v_gene: TRBV19
CDR3aa: CASSPIDRANTEAFF

j_gene: TRBJ2-1
v_gene: TRBV4-3
CDR3aa: CASSQDQSGIYNEQFF

j_gene: TRBJ1-6
v_gene: TRBV28
CDR3aa: CASSFFWSSYNSPLHF

j_gene: TRBJ2-2
v_gene: TRBV27
CDR3aa: CASSSIAGGLLVNTGELFF

j_gene: TRBJ1-1
v_gene: TRBV6-1
CDR3aa: CASRAIMNTEAFF

j_gene: TRBJ2-5
v_gene: TRBV2
CDR3aa: CASSDSRRETQYF